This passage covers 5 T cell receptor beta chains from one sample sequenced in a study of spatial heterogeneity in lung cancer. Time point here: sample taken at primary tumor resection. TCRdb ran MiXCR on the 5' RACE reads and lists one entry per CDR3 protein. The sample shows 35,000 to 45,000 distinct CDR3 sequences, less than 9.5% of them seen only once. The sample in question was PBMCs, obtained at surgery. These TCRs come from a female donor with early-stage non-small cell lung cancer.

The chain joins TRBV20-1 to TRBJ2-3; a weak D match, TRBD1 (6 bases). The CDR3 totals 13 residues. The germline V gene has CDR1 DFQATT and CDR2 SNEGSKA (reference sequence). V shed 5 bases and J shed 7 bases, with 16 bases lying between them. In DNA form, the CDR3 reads TGCAGTGCTCCCGGCACAGGGTCGAATACGCAGTATTTT. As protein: CSAPGTGSNTQYF.

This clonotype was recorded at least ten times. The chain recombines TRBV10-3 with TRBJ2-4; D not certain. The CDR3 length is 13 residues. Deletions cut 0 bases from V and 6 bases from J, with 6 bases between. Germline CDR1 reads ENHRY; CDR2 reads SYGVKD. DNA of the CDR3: TGTGCCATCAGTGAGTCGACGTCAAACATTCAGTACTTC. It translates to CAISESTSNIQYF.

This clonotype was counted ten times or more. The CDR3 DNA is TGTGCCAGCAGCATCCCAGGGGGCCCCACTGAAGCTTTCTTT. It encodes CASSIPGGPTEAFF. This sequence joins TRBV7-9 and TRBJ1-1; TRBD1 matches at 8 bases. The CDR3 loop spans 14 amino acids. J gave up 4 bases and V 5 bases, and 6 bases lay outside the gene matches. Germline values: CDR1 SEHNR, CDR2 FQNEAQ (reference sequence).

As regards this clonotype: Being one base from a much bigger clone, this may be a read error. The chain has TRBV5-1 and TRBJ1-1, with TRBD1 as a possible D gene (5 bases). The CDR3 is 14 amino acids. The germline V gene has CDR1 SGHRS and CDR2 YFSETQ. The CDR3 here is CASSPGPLVSESFF. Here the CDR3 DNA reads TGCGCCAGCAGCCCGGGACCTTTGGTCTCTGAATCTTTCTTT.

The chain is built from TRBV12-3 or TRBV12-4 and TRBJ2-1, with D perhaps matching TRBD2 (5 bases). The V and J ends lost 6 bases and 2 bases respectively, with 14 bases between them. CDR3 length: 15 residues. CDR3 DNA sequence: TGTGCCAGCAGCGTCGAGGGTATGGCCTACAATGAGCAGTTCTTC. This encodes CASSVEGMAYNEQFF.